These 24 T cell receptor beta chains were sequenced from one sample in a study of cytomegalovirus exposure and HLA in healthy donors. PCR employed 60 Vbeta and 13 Jbeta primers. Libraries were prepared by immunoSEQ multiplex PCR; TCRdb keeps only in-frame clonotypes and omits some of them. The sample shows 40,000 or so clones, roughly 74% of them seen only once. The sequenced material came from PBMCs. Receptors originate from a man aged 25 to 45 in good health and CMV-seronegative.

V usage is TRBV19 and J usage is TRBJ1-6; D ambiguous. V was trimmed by 6 bases and J by 2 bases, leaving 8 bases between them. The germline CDR1 and CDR2 sequences are LNHDA and SQIVND (reference sequence). The CDR3 spans 14 residues. DNA of the CDR3: TGTGCCAGTAGGTCCTCGGCCTATAATTCACCCCTCCACTTT. The encoded protein is CASRSSAYNSPLHF.

The chain uses TRBV4-1 and TRBJ2-5; TRBD1 matches 8 bases. With 4 bases clipped from V and 2 bases from J, the junction kept 3 bases outside the gene matches. The germline V gene has CDR1 MGHRA and CDR2 YSYEKL. The CDR3 covers 14 residues. The CDR3 DNA follows: TGCGCCAGCAGCCTCCGGACAGGGCAAGAGACCCAGTACTTC. Translation gives CASSLRTGQETQYF.

The rearrangement joins TRBV5-1 to TRBJ2-5; 8 bases are shared with TRBD2. CDR1 is SGHRS and CDR2 is YFSETQ in the germline V gene. Trimming at V came to 5 bases and at J to 2 bases, leaving 2 bases not matched to a gene. The CDR3 covers 13 residues. CDR3 bases: TGCGCCAGCAGACTAGCGGCACAAGAGACCCAGTACTTC. This translates into CASRLAAQETQYF.

The chain combines TRBV7-9 with TRBJ1-2; TRBD1 agrees at 8 bases. CDR3 size: 15 residues. The trim removed 5 bases at V and 5 bases at J, leaving 10 bases unmatched. Germline-derived CDR1 and CDR2 are SEHNR and FQNEAQ (reference sequence). The CDR3 nucleotides read TGTGCCAGCAGCGCTGGGACAGGCCAAGAATATGGCTACACCTTC. Translated: CASSAGTGQEYGYTF.

This sequence joins TRBV7-9 and TRBJ2-7; D is perhaps TRBD1 (6 bases). CDR1 is SEHNR, CDR2 FQNEAQ, per germline (reference sequence). Trimming removed 10 bases at V and 0 bases at J, with 13 bases between. The CDR3 contains 13 residues. CDR3 loop: CATGDTYSYEQYF. DNA of the CDR3: TGTGCCACCGGGGACACATACTCCTACGAGCAGTACTTC.

J is TRBJ1-1 and V is TRBV18, with TRBD1 as a possible D gene (5 bases). The CDR3 has 15 residues. Germline values: CDR1 KGHSH, CDR2 LQKENI. V lost 1 base to trimming and J lost 0 bases, with 9 bases between them. The CDR3 coding sequence is TGTGCCAGCTCACCACTTCGACAGCTGAACACTGAAGCTTTCTTT. Residues: CASSPLRQLNTEAFF.

The chain links TRBV28 to TRBJ2-5; D may be TRBD2 (6 bases). The CDR3 totals 15 residues. Looked up from germline, CDR1 is MDHEN and CDR2 is SYDVKM. The germline V and J ends were trimmed by 5 bases and 5 bases, with 18 bases remaining between them. This chain's CDR3 is CASSPGSQGRETQYF. The DNA for the CDR3 is TGTGCCAGCAGTCCGGGATCACAAGGGAGGGAGACCCAGTACTTC.

The chain couples TRBV15 to TRBJ2-6, with TRBD1 matching over 7 bases. This CDR3 has 18 residues. V gave up 1 base and J gave up 0 bases; unmatched junction bases: 6. Germline CDR1 and CDR2: LNHNV and YYDKDF (reference sequence). The DNA of the CDR3 is TGTGCCACCAGCAGAGTCCCCACAGGGGCCTCTGGGGCCAACGTCCTGACTTTC. This codes for CATSRVPTGASGANVLTF.

The gene calls are TRBV28 and TRBJ2-1, with TRBD2 matching over 7 bases. V was clipped by 5 bases and J by 1 base; unmatched bases: 8. The CDR3 totals 16 residues. Per germline, CDR1 MDHEN and CDR2 SYDVKM. The CDR3 loop reads CASSGGDRQSYNEQFF. The CDR3 nucleotides are TGTGCCAGCAGTGGGGGGGACCGACAGTCCTACAATGAGCAGTTCTTC. Variable domain in full (rest from reference TRBV28 and TRBJ2-1): DVKVTQSSRYLVKRTGEKVFLECVQDMDHENMFWYRQDPGLGLRLIYFSYDVKMKEKGDIPEGYSVSREKKERFSLILESASTNQTSMYLCASSGGDRQSYNEQFFGPGTRLTVL.

The chain joins TRBV6-1 to TRBJ1-2; 7 nucleotides line up with TRBD1. This CDR3 is built from 15 residues. The V and J ends lost 1 base and 2 bases, in that order; junction bases with no gene match: 4. The germline V gene has CDR1 MNHNS and CDR2 SASEGT. The chain's CDR3 is CASSEGGQLNYGYTF. CDR3 in DNA: TGTGCCAGCAGTGAAGGGGGACAGTTGAACTATGGCTACACCTTC.

This clone has only a few counts. The V gene is TRBV19, the J gene TRBJ1-5; the D gene is possibly TRBD1 (6 bases). CDR1 LNHDA and CDR2 SQIVND come from the germline V gene (reference sequence). The length of the CDR3 is 14 residues. V was shortened by 4 bases and J by 2 bases, with 9 bases between the two germline ends. Here the CDR3 DNA reads TGTGCCAGTAGTACCCGACAGGGCAATCAGCCCCAGCATTTT. Protein: CASSTRQGNQPQHF.

The gene calls are TRBV9 and TRBJ2-1; 8 bases align to TRBD2. This CDR3 contains 16 residues. Germline CDR1 and CDR2: SGDLS and YYNGEE. Unmatched junction bases numbered 10, after V lost 2 bases and J lost 6 bases. CDR3 region: CASSVASYGRGNEQFF. The CDR3, as DNA: TGTGCCAGCAGCGTTGCCTCATACGGGAGGGGCAATGAGCAGTTCTTC.

J is TRBJ2-7 and V is TRBV19; TRBD1 matches 9 bases. CDR3 length: 15 residues. The ends lost 1 base at V and 3 bases at J; junction bases unmatched: 4. Germline assignment: CDR1 LNHDA and CDR2 SQIVND (reference sequence). CDR3 region: CASSIAGTGHYEQYF. The CDR3 DNA sequence: TGTGCCAGTAGTATAGCCGGGACAGGGCACTACGAGCAGTACTTC.

The chain employs TRBV5-1 and TRBJ2-3, with 7 bases lining up with TRBD2. Germline V CDR1 and CDR2: SGHRS, YFSETQ. The CDR3 totals 15 residues. Trimming took 4 bases from V and 5 from J; bases not matched to a gene: 10. The CDR3 loop is CASSAEGRGLDTQYF. The CDR3 coding sequence is TGCGCCAGCAGCGCTGAGGGGCGGGGGTTAGATACGCAGTATTTT.

This chain links TRBV4-1 with TRBJ1-6; D is undetermined. Per the germline V gene, CDR1 is MGHRA and CDR2 is YSYEKL. Trimming cost V 4 bases and J 3 bases, with 10 bases left between them. The CDR3 has 15 amino acids. CDR3 nucleotides: TGCGCCAGCAGCCTCTCCGCGGGCTATAATTCACCCCTCCACTTT. Protein sequence: CASSLSAGYNSPLHF.

In its sample, this clone was seen once. The rearrangement links TRBV5-1 to TRBJ1-4, with TRBD1 identical over 7 bases. There are 15 residues in the CDR3. V shed 3 bases and J 1 base; nucleotides not matched to a gene: 3. Germline CDR1 reads SGHRS; CDR2 reads YFSETQ. CDR3 loop: CASSWRDRTNEKLFF. Written as DNA, the CDR3 is TGCGCCAGCAGCTGGAGGGACAGAACTAATGAAAAACTGTTTTTT.

CDR3 DNA: TGTGCCAGCAGCTCCGCTTCCGGGACAGGGAAGGGTGAGACCCAGTACTTC. It translates to CASSSASGTGKGETQYF. The chain joins TRBV7-9 to TRBJ2-5; 9 nucleotides line up with TRBD1. The V segment lost 4 bases and the J segment 5 bases; nucleotides outside the gene matches: 14. Germline V CDR1 and CDR2: SEHNR, FQNEAQ (reference sequence). This CDR3 is 17 amino acids long. Variable domain in full (rest from reference TRBV7-9 and TRBJ2-5): DTGVSQNPRHKITKRGQNVTFRCDPISEHNRLYWYRQTLGQGPEFLTYFQNEAQLEKSRLLSDRFSAERPKGSFSTLEIQRTEQGDSAMYLCASSSASGTGKGETQYFGPGTRLLVL.

V is TRBV7-9 and J is TRBJ1-1; D uncertain. CDR3 length: 14 amino acids. Germline V gives CDR1 SEHNR, CDR2 FQNEAQ (reference sequence). Trimming removed 2 bases from V and 0 bases from J, with 7 bases in between. The CDR3 region is CASSLTRMNTEAFF. The CDR3 DNA reads as TGTGCCAGCAGCTTAACCAGGATGAACACTGAAGCTTTCTTT.

The genes are TRBV29-1 and TRBJ1-4, with a possible D match to TRBD1 (6 bases). The germline gives CDR1 SQVTM, CDR2 ANQGSEA. The CDR3 spans 14 residues. V was cut by 3 bases and J by 6 bases, with 14 bases left in between. The CDR3 reads CSVEAWGPDEKLFF. Here the CDR3 DNA reads TGCAGCGTTGAGGCCTGGGGGCCGGATGAAAAACTGTTTTTT.

The chain combines TRBV19 with TRBJ2-7; TRBD2 matches 9 bases. V shed 3 bases and J 6 bases; nucleotides not matched to a gene: 12. The CDR3 spans 16 residues. Looked up from germline, CDR1 is LNHDA and CDR2 is SQIVND (reference sequence). CDR3 protein: CASSMMRASGTSEQYF. The DNA for the CDR3 is TGTGCCAGTAGTATGATGCGGGCTAGCGGGACTAGCGAGCAGTACTTC.

The chain has TRBV5-1 and TRBJ2-2; 11 bases are a match to TRBD2. The V gene end was trimmed by 2 bases and the J gene end by 7 bases; junction bases not matched to a gene: 13. The germline gives CDR1 SGHRS, CDR2 YFSETQ. The CDR3 has 18 residues. CDR3 sequence (DNA): TGCGCCAGCAGCTTAGAACTAGCGGGGGCCCTAACAGGCGGGGAGCTGTTTTTT. Amino acid sequence: CASSLELAGALTGGELFF.

The genes are TRBV5-4 and TRBJ2-3, with 8 nucleotides matching TRBD2. Germline V gene sequence: CDR1 SGHNT, CDR2 YYREEE (reference sequence). Trimming removed 3 bases from V and 5 bases from J; junction bases left unmatched: 14. The CDR3 has 17 amino acids. The CDR3 nucleotides are TGTGCCAGCAGCTCGTACTTAGCGGGGCCAGCCGGAGATACGCAGTATTTT. Amino acids: CASSSYLAGPAGDTQYF.

The rearrangement links TRBV25-1 to TRBJ2-3; TRBD2 matches at 7 bases. Unmatched junction bases numbered 3, after V lost 3 bases and J lost 3 bases. The CDR3 contains 14 residues. The V gene's germline CDR1 is MGHDK and CDR2 SYGVNS. Here the CDR3 DNA reads TGTGCCAGCAGTGATTTCGGGGGGACAGATACGCAGTATTTT. This encodes CASSDFGGTDTQYF.

This chain connects TRBV19 to TRBJ2-2; 11 bases align to TRBD1. V shed 5 bases, J shed 5 bases, and the junction held 7 bases outside the gene matches. Looked up from germline, CDR1 is LNHDA and CDR2 is SQIVND (reference sequence). CDR3 size: 16 residues. DNA of the CDR3: TGTGCCAGTAGTCCCCGGACAGGGGGCGGGACCGGGGAGCTGTTTTTT. Translating gives CASSPRTGGGTGELFF.